The 28 T cell receptor beta chains in this list originate from one sample, sequenced in a study of T cells after yellow fever vaccination. One entry per CDR3 protein, called by TCRdb with MiXCR from the 5' RACE reads. This table holds approximately 93,000 distinct CDR3 sequences, around 5.8% found once. This specimen consisted of CD8+ T cells sorted from PBMCs, obtained 10 days after the yellow fever booster vaccination. Source of these receptors: a man aged 18 to 29 who received the YFV17D yellow fever vaccine.

This clonotype was recorded at least ten times. V and J are TRBV7-8 and TRBJ1-5, with D possibly being TRBD1 (6 bases). V lost 3 bases to trimming and J lost 1 base, with 10 bases between them. CDR3 size: 15 residues. The germline V gene encodes CDR1 SGHVS and CDR2 FQNEAQ. The chain's CDR3 is CASSLWGGSNQPQHF. The DNA of the CDR3 is TGTGCCAGCAGCTTGTGGGGGGGCAGCAATCAGCCCCAGCATTTT.

This clonotype has a handful of counts. This rearrangement joins TRBV14 to TRBJ1-2; D call uncertain. The CDR3 is made up of 15 amino acids. Germline CDR1 SGHDN, CDR2 FVKESK. Trimming removed 3 bases from V and 4 bases from J, with 15 bases in between. The CDR3 loop reads CASSQAGRTIYGYTF. DNA of the CDR3: TGTGCCAGCAGCCAGGCTGGTCGTACTATCTATGGCTACACCTTC.

This clonotype was observed at least ten times. This sequence joins TRBV15 and TRBJ2-1; D is unresolved. The CDR3 is 14 residues long. Trimming took off 4 bases at V and 4 bases at J, with 11 bases between the two ends. Germline values: CDR1 LNHNV, CDR2 YYDKDF (reference sequence). The CDR3 loop is CATSKRTSYNEQFF. The CDR3 DNA sequence: TGTGCCACCAGCAAAAGGACGAGTTACAATGAGCAGTTCTTC.

This clonotype appeared many times. The chain uses TRBV11-2 and TRBJ2-7, with 10 bases matching TRBD1. There are 15 residues in the CDR3. V shed 0 bases and J 3 bases; nucleotides not matched to a gene: 2. Looked up from germline, CDR1 is SGHAT and CDR2 is FQNNGV. The CDR3 region is CASSLERTGGYEQYF. The CDR3 DNA reads TGTGCCAGCAGCTTAGAGCGGACAGGGGGCTACGAGCAGTACTTC.

This clonotype turned up a few times. The chain has TRBV11-2 and TRBJ2-7; TRBD2 matches at 9 bases. V shed 5 bases, J shed 3 bases, and the junction held 2 bases outside the gene matches. The CDR3 spans 13 residues. Per the germline V gene, CDR1 is SGHAT and CDR2 is FQNNGV. DNA for the CDR3: TGTGCCAGCAGCCGTAGCGGGGGCTACGAGCAGTACGTC. This codes for CASSRSGGYEQYV.

This clonotype was found many times. The rearrangement uses TRBV7-3 and TRBJ2-3, with TRBD1 identical over 9 bases. CDR1 and CDR2 (germline): SGHTA, FQGTGA. J lost 3 bases, V lost 5 bases, and 12 bases had no gene match. The CDR3 is 17 residues long. CDR3 bases: TGTGCCAGCAGCCCCAACCAGGACAGGGGATTAACAGATACGCAGTATTTT. As protein: CASSPNQDRGLTDTQYF.

The CDR3 loop reads CASSFRDAAYEQYV. The CDR3 DNA reads as TGTGCCAGCAGCTTCCGGGACGCAGCCTACGAGCAGTACGTC. The rearrangement links TRBV5-5 to TRBJ2-7, with D perhaps assigned TRBD1 or TRBD2 (5 bases each). Trimming took 2 bases from V and 2 from J, leaving 11 bases between them. This CDR3 is built from 14 residues. Germline-derived CDR1 and CDR2 are SGHKS and YYEKEE (reference sequence).

There are a few counts of this clonotype. This chain's CDR3 is CASSPQGFPYEQYF. The CDR3 nucleotides are TGTGCCAGCAGTCCTCAGGGGTTCCCCTACGAGCAGTACTTC. The chain carries TRBV7-9 and TRBJ2-7; tentatively, D is TRBD1 (6 bases). This CDR3 spans 14 amino acids. The V gene's germline CDR1 is SEHNR and CDR2 FQNEAQ (reference sequence). V lost 6 bases and J lost 2, with 14 bases in between.

This clonotype has at least ten counts. The chain uses TRBV3-1 and TRBJ2-6; D may be TRBD1 (6 bases). The CDR3 is 16 amino acids. Germline V gene data show CDR1 as LGHDT and CDR2 as YNNKEL (reference sequence). V was pared by 1 base and J by 1 base, with 8 bases between. The CDR3 sequence: CASSQGTASGANVLTF. CDR3 DNA sequence: TGTGCCAGCAGCCAAGGGACAGCTTCTGGGGCCAACGTCCTGACTTTC.

This clonotype was found a few times. The rearrangement links TRBV30 to TRBJ1-2; D unclear. V was shortened by 3 bases and J by 4 bases, with 12 bases between the two germline ends. The CDR3 is 13 residues long. Looked up from germline, CDR1 is GTSNPN and CDR2 is SVGIG (reference sequence). In DNA form, the CDR3 reads TGTGCCTGGAGCGAAGTGGAAGGCTATGGCTACACCTTC. It encodes CAWSEVEGYGYTF.

This clonotype was observed at least ten times. The genes are TRBV5-5 and TRBJ2-1, with D perhaps matching TRBD1 (6 bases). V lost 4 bases and J 3 bases, leaving 8 bases between the germline ends. Per germline, CDR1 SGHKS and CDR2 YYEKEE (reference sequence). The CDR3 sequence is 13 residues long. This CDR3 reads CASSAQGYNEQFF. CDR3 DNA sequence: TGTGCCAGCAGCGCACAGGGCTACAATGAGCAGTTCTTC.

This rearrangement joins TRBV9 to TRBJ2-6; the D gene is possibly TRBD1 (6 bases). V lost 4 bases and J lost 2, with 10 bases in between. The CDR3 runs to 15 residues. Germline lookup yields CDR1 SGDLS and CDR2 YYNGEE. The CDR3 region is CASSLQGTGANVLTF. DNA for the CDR3: TGTGCCAGCAGCCTGCAGGGGACTGGGGCCAACGTCCTGACTTTC.

This clonotype has more than one count but fewer than ten. The chain employs TRBV29-1 and TRBJ2-4; D call uncertain. Germline CDR1 SQVTM, CDR2 ANQGSEA. The CDR3 has 13 amino acids. Trimming took 4 bases from V and 0 from J, leaving 7 bases between them. CDR3 sequence reads: CSVVGIAKNIQYF. The DNA of the CDR3 is TGCAGCGTTGTTGGGATAGCCAAAAACATTCAGTACTTC.

This clonotype was counted only a few times. This chain connects TRBV6-2 or TRBV6-3 to TRBJ1-2; 7 positions agree with TRBD1. From germline, CDR1 is MNHEY and CDR2 SVGEGT. The CDR3 length is 15 residues. The V and J ends lost 8 bases and 7 bases, in that order; junction bases with no gene match: 16. In DNA, the CDR3 is TGTGCCAGCGGTAAATCGGACAGGCCGCCCTCTGGCTACACCTTC. Translated: CASGKSDRPPSGYTF.

At least ten counts were recorded for this clonotype. This chain uses TRBV7-9 with TRBJ2-2; D call uncertain. V lost 5 bases to trimming and J lost 2 bases, with 15 bases between them. Germline loops: CDR1 SEHNR, CDR2 FQNEAQ (reference sequence). The CDR3 covers 16 residues. The DNA for the CDR3 is TGTGCCAGCAGCCCTACCTACAGACACAACACCGGGGAGCTGTTTTTT. Residues: CASSPTYRHNTGELFF.

Worth noting for this clonotype: Relative to the germline gene, one junction end is altered; a read error may explain this. This chain uses TRBV27 with TRBJ2-1; 7 nucleotides match TRBD1. The CDR3 has 16 residues. Germline V gene sequence: CDR1 MNHEY, CDR2 SMNVEV (reference sequence). This CDR3 is CASSFIAGGRGNEQLF. The CDR3 nucleotides read TGTGCCAGCAGTTTCATAGCAGGGGGTAGAGGGAATGAGCAGCTCTTC.

The table lists this clonotype with a few counts. The CDR3 protein is CASSFPGLAKNIQYF. DNA for the CDR3: TGTGCCAGCAGCTTTCCCGGACTAGCCAAAAACATTCAGTACTTC. The chain couples TRBV7-2 to TRBJ2-4; tentative D call: TRBD2 (5 bases). Germline V gives CDR1 SGHTA, CDR2 FQGNSA. Trimming left V 3 bases short and J 0 bases short, with 9 bases between. This CDR3 region has 15 residues. Complete variable domain (other parts from reference TRBV7-2 and TRBJ2-4): GAGVSQSPSNKVTEKGKDVELRCDPISGHTALYWYRQSLGQGLEFLIYFQGNSAPDKSGLPSDRFSAERTGGSVSTLTIQRTQQEDSAVYLCASSFPGLAKNIQYFGAGTRLSVL.

The chain joins TRBV7-9 to TRBJ1-1; a possible D gene is TRBD1 (6 bases). Trimming removed 1 base from V and 6 bases from J, with 9 bases in between. The CDR3 spans 13 residues. Germline V CDR1 and CDR2: SEHNR, FQNEAQ (reference sequence). CDR3 protein: CASSLEAGAEAFF. In nucleotides, the CDR3 is TGTGCCAGCAGCTTAGAAGCAGGGGCTGAAGCTTTCTTT.

This clonotype showed up many times. J is TRBJ2-3 and V is TRBV12-3 or TRBV12-4; D possibly corresponds to TRBD1 (5 bases). The CDR3 loop spans 12 amino acids. Between the trimmed V and J ends, which lost 7 bases and 6 bases, there was a span of 11 bases. This chain's CDR3 is CASTSRVDTQYF. The CDR3 bases are TGTGCCAGCACCAGCAGGGTGGATACGCAGTATTTT.

CDR3 sequence reads: CASSLAVGGRSNEQFF. The CDR3 nucleotides are TGTGCCAGCAGTTTAGCGGTGGGGGGGCGTAGCAATGAGCAGTTCTTC. J is TRBJ2-1 and V is TRBV12-3 or TRBV12-4, with a weak D call TRBD2 (7 bases). The CDR3 extends over 16 amino acids. The V gene lost 0 bases and the J gene lost 6 bases, with 15 bases spanning the gap.

The table lists this clonotype with many counts. The gene calls are TRBV7-9 and TRBJ2-3; maybe TRBD1 (6 bases). Germline V gives CDR1 SEHNR, CDR2 FQNEAQ (reference sequence). Trimming left V 5 bases short and J 2 bases short, with 20 bases between. CDR3 size: 17 residues. In nucleotides, the CDR3 is TGTGCCAGCAGCATCAGGGGCCGACACCTCGACACAGATACGCAGTATTTT. Amino acid sequence: CASSIRGRHLDTDTQYF.

This clonotype was recorded a few times. This chain uses TRBV20-1 with TRBJ2-1; 7 bases are shared with TRBD2. V gave up 6 bases and J gave up 7 bases; unmatched junction bases: 6. Germline V CDR1 and CDR2: DFQATT, SNEGSKA (reference sequence). The CDR3 is made up of 12 amino acids. The CDR3 sequence: CSADGLGNEQFF. The CDR3 bases are TGCAGTGCCGACGGACTAGGAAATGAGCAGTTCTTC.

This clonotype was seen a handful of times. V usage is TRBV6-6 and J usage is TRBJ2-1; D may be TRBD1 (6 bases). Germline CDR1 MNHNY, CDR2 SVGAGI (reference sequence). Trimming cost V 8 bases and J 2 bases, with 10 bases left between them. This CDR3 contains 13 residues. The CDR3 nucleotides are TGTGCCAGCGGGGGCAGCCCCTACAATGAGCAGTTCTTC. Amino acid sequence: CASGGSPYNEQFF.

This rearrangement joins TRBV20-1 to TRBJ2-7, with D possibly being TRBD2 (5 bases). The CDR3 extends over 11 amino acids. Germline CDR1 and CDR2: DFQATT and SNEGSKA (reference sequence). V dropped 5 bases and J dropped 6 bases, with 11 bases sitting between them. DNA of the CDR3: TGCAGTGCTCAGGACGGAGGCGAGCAGTACTTC. Translated, it gives CSAQDGGEQYF.

This clonotype was observed a few times. The rearrangement links TRBV20-1 to TRBJ2-4, with a tentative D call TRBD1 (5 bases). The CDR3 runs to 13 residues. Germline CDR1 is DFQATT and CDR2 is SNEGSKA (reference sequence). The V and J ends lost 8 bases and 0 bases respectively, with 11 bases between them. The CDR3 region is CSPRDLAKNIQYF. CDR3 in DNA: TGCAGTCCCAGGGATCTAGCCAAAAACATTCAGTACTTC.

CDR3 in amino acids: CVSSKSPGRLAGIPYNEQFF. The CDR3 bases are TGTGTCAGCAGCAAAAGTCCTGGACGACTAGCGGGGATCCCCTACAATGAGCAGTTCTTC. This chain uses TRBV21-1 with TRBJ2-1; TRBD2, as called in the table, went unchecked against the DNA. TRBV21-1 is marked as a pseudogene. The CDR3 is made up of 20 amino acids.

This chain connects TRBV5-6 to TRBJ1-5, with D possibly matching TRBD1 (5 bases). CDR3 length: 15 residues. Germline lookup yields CDR1 SGHDT and CDR2 YYEEEE. V gave up 0 bases and J gave up 3 bases, with 10 bases separating them. DNA for the CDR3: TGTGCCAGCAGCTTGGGTGTGGGGACCAATCAGCCCCAGCATTTT. The encoded protein is CASSLGVGTNQPQHF.

This clonotype was picked up a small number of times. The chain couples TRBV7-9 to TRBJ2-7, with D uncertain. Deletions cut 1 base from V and 3 bases from J, with 7 bases between. Looked up from germline, CDR1 is SEHNR and CDR2 is FQNEAQ (reference sequence). This CDR3 is 13 amino acids long. CDR3 nucleotides: TGTGCCAGCAGCTTAGACGAGTTCTACGAGCAGTACGTC. It translates to CASSLDEFYEQYV.